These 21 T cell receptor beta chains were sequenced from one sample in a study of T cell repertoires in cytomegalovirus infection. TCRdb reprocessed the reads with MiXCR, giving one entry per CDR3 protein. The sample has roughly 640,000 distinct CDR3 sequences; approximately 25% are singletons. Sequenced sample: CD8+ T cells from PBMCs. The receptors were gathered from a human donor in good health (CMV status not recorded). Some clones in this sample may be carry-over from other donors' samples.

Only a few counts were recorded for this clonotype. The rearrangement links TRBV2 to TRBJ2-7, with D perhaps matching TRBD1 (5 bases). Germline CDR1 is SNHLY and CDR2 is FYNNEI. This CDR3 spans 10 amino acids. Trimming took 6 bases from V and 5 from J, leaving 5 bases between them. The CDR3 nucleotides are TGTGCCAGCAGGGGGCACGAGCAGTACTTC. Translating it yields CASRGHEQYF.

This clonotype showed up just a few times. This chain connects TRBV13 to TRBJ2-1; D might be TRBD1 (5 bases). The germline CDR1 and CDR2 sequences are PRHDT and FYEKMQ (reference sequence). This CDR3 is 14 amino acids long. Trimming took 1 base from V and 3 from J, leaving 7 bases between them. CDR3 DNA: TGTGCCAGCAGCTTAGAAAGGGGCTACAATGAGCAGTTCTTC. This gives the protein CASSLERGYNEQFF.

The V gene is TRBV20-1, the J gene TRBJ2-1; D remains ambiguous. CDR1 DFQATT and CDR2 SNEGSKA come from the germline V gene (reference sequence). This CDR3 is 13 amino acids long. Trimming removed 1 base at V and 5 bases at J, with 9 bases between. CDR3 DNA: TGCAGTGCTAGAGGCTCCCCCGACAATGAGCAGTTCTTC. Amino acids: CSARGSPDNEQFF.

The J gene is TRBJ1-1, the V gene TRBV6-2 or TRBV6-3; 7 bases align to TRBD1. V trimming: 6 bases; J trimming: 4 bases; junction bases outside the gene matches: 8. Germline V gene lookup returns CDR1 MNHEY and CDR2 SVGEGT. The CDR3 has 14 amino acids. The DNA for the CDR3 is TGTGCCAGCAGGGAGAATACAGGGGCCACTGAAGCTTTCTTT. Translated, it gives CASRENTGATEAFF.

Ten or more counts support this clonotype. The CDR3 DNA reads TGTGCCAGCAGCCACAAGGTACTCTACAATGAGCAGTTCTTC. It codes for CASSHKVLYNEQFF. The chain carries TRBV5-5 and TRBJ2-1, with D uncertain. Germline V CDR1 and CDR2: SGHKS, YYEKEE (reference sequence). The CDR3 covers 14 residues. V shed 4 bases and J shed 3 bases, with 11 bases lying between them.

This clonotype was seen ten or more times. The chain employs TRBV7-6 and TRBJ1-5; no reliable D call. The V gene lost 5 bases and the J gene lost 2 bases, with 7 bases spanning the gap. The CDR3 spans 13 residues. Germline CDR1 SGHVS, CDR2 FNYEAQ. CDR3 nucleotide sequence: TGTGCCAGCAGCACCAGAGGCAATCAGCCCCAGCATTTT. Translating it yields CASSTRGNQPQHF.

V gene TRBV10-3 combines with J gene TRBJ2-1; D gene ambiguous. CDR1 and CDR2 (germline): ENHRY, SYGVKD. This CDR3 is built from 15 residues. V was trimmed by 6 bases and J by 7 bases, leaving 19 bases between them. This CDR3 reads CAIREDLSPGNEQFF. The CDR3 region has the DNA TGTGCCATCAGGGAAGACTTATCCCCTGGGAATGAGCAGTTCTTC.

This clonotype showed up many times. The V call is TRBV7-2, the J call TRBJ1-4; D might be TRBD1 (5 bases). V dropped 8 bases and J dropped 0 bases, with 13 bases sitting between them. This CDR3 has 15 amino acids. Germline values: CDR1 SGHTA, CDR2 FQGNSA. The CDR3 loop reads CASGSTGATNEKLFF. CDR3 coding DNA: TGTGCCAGCGGGTCGACGGGGGCAACTAATGAAAAACTGTTTTTT.

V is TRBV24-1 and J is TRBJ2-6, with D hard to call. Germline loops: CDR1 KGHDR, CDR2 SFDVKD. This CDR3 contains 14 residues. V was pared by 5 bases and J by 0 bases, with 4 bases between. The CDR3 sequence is CATSVGSGANVLTF. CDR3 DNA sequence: TGTGCCACCAGTGTTGGCTCTGGGGCCAACGTCCTGACTTTC.

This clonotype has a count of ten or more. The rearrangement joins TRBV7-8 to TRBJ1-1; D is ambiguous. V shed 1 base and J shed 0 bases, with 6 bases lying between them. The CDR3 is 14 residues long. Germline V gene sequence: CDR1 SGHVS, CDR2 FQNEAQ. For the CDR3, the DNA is TGTGCCAGCAGCTTAGGCCCCCTGAACACTGAAGCTTTCTTT. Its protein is CASSLGPLNTEAFF.

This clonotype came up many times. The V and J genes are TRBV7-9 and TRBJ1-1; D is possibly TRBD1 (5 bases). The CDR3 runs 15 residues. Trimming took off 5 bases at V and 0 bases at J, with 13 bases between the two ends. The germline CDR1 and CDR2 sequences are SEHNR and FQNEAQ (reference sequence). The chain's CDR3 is CASSPTDTMNTEAFF. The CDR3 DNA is TGTGCCAGCAGCCCCACGGACACCATGAACACTGAAGCTTTCTTT.

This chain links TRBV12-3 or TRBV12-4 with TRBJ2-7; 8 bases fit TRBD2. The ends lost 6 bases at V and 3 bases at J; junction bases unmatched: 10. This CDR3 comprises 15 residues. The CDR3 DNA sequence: TGTGCCAGCAGCCTCCGGACTAGCTTCGGCTACGAGCAGTACTTC. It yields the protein CASSLRTSFGYEQYF.

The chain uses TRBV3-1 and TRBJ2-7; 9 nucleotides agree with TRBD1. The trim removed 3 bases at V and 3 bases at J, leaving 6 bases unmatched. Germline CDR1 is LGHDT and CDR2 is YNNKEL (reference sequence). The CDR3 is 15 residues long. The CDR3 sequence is CASSHPGQGNYEQYF. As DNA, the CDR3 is TGTGCCAGCAGCCACCCAGGACAGGGGAACTACGAGCAGTACTTC.

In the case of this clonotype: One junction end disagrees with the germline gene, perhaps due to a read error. The CDR3 here is CTSSLVGMNTEAFF. CDR3 in DNA: TGTACCAGCAGTTTAGTTGGGATGAACACTGAAGCTTTCTTT. The chain has TRBV12-3 or TRBV12-4 and TRBJ1-1, with D hard to call. CDR3 length: 14 residues.

The CDR3 region has the DNA TGTGCCAGCAGTGATCCCGATTCCTACGAGCAGTACGTC. Its protein is CASSDPDSYEQYV. The chain is built from TRBV28 and TRBJ2-7; D unresolved. Germline lookup yields CDR1 MDHEN and CDR2 SYDVKM. V lost 5 bases to trimming and J lost 1 base, with 9 bases between them. This CDR3 comprises 13 residues.

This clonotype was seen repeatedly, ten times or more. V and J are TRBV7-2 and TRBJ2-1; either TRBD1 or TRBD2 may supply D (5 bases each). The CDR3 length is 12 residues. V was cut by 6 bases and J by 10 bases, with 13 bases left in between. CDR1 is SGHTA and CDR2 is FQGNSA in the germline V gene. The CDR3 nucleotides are TGTGCCAGCAGATCGGGACCGTTGGAGCAGTTCTTC. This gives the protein CASRSGPLEQFF.

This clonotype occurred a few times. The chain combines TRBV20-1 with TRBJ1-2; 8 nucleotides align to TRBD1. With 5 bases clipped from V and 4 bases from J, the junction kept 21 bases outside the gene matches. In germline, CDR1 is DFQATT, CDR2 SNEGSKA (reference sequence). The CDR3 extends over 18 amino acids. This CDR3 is CSASAAGRQYDRGYGYTF. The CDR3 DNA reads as TGCAGTGCTTCCGCGGCAGGGCGGCAATACGACAGGGGCTATGGCTACACCTTC.

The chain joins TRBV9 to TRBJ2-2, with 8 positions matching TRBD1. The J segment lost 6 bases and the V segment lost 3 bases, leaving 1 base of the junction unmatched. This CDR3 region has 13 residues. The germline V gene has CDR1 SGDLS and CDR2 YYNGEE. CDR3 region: CASSDRGAGELFF. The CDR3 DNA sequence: TGTGCCAGCAGCGACAGGGGGGCCGGGGAGCTGTTTTTT.

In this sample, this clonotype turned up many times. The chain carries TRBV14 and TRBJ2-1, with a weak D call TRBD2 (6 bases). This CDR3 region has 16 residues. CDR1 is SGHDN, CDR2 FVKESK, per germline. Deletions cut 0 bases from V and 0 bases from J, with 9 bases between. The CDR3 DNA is TGTGCCAGCAGCCAAGATGTGGGGGGCTCCTACAATGAGCAGTTCTTC. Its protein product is CASSQDVGGSYNEQFF.

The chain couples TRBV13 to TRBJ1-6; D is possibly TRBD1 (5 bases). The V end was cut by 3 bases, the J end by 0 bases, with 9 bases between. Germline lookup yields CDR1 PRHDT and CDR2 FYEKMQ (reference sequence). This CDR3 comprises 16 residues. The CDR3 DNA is TGTGCCAGCAGCTTCGGGGCGAGCTCCTATAATTCACCCCTCCACTTT. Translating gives CASSFGASSYNSPLHF.

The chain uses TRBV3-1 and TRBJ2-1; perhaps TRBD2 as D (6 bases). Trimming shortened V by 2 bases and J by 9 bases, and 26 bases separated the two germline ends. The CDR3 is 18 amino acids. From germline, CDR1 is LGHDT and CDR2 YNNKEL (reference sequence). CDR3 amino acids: CASSQNHGVAVTAVEQFF. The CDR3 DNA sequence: TGTGCCAGCAGCCAAAATCATGGAGTAGCGGTGACCGCAGTTGAGCAGTTCTTC.